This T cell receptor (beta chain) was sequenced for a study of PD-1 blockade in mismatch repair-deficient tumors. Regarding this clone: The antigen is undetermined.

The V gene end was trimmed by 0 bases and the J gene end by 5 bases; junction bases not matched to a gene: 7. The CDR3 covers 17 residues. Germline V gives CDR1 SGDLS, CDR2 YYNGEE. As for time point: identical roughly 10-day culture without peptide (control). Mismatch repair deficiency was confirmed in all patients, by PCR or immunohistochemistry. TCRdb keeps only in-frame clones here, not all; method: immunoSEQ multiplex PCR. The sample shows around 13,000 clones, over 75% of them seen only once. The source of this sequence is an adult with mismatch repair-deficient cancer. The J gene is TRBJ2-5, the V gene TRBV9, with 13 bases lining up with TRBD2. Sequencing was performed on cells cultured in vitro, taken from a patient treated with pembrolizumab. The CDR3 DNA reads TGTGCCAGCAGCGTAGGAGGACTAGCGGGAGAGGGGGAGACCCAGTACTTC. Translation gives CASSVGGLAGEGETQYF.